The entry below describes one T cell receptor (beta chain). Germline V lookup: CDR1 MDHEN, CDR2 SYDVKM. V was clipped by 7 bases and J by 1 base; unmatched bases: 11. The CDR3 totals 16 residues. The repertoire was sequenced with immunoSEQ multiplex PCR; TCRdb's copy has only in-frame clones and lacks some. The table records about 180,000 clones, about 88% of them present only once. This sample was taken from a study of blood T cell repertoires in COVID-19. Study information: There were acute and convalescent COVID-19 samples, and they came from the United States, Italy and Spain. The analysed material was cDNA or gDNA that came from T cells, B-cell-depleted T cells, or PBMCs.

This rearrangement joins TRBV28 to TRBJ2-3; TRBD2 agrees at 7 bases. The sequence was obtained from a man aged 18 to 29 who had recovered from COVID-19. The sample consisted of peripheral blood. CDR3 coding DNA: TGTGCCAGCACCCCCGGCGGGGGATTGGGCACAGATACGCAGTATTTT. Translated, it gives CASTPGGGLGTDTQYF.